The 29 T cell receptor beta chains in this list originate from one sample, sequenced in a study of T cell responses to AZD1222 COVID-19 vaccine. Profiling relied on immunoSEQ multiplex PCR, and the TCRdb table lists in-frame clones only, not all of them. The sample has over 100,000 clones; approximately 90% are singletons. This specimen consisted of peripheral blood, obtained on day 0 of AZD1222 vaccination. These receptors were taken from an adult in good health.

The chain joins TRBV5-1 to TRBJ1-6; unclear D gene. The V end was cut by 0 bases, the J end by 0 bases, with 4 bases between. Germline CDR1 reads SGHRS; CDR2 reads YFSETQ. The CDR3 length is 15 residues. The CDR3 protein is CASSLEGSYNSPLHF. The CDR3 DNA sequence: TGCGCCAGCAGCTTGGAAGGCTCCTATAATTCACCCCTCCACTTT.

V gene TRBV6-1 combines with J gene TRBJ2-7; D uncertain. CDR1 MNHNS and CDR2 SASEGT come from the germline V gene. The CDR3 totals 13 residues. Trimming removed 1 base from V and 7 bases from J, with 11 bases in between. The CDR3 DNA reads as TGTGCCAGCAGTGAAGGTTGGGTGGGGGAGCAGTACTTC. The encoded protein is CASSEGWVGEQYF.

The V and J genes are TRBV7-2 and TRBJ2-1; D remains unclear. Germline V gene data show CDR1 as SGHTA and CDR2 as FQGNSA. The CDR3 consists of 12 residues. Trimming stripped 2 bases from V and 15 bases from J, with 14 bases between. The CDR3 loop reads CASSLTPESPFF. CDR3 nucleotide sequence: TGTGCCAGCAGCTTAACCCCCGAGTCGCCGTTCTTC.

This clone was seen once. CDR3 sequence reads: CASSQNRGRMETQYF. DNA of the CDR3: TGTGCCAGCAGCCAAAACAGGGGGCGGATGGAGACCCAGTACTTC. The rearrangement links TRBV7-3 to TRBJ2-5; 9 nucleotides match TRBD1. The V segment lost 5 bases and the J segment 5 bases; nucleotides outside the gene matches: 9. There are 15 residues in the CDR3. Germline lookup yields CDR1 SGHTA and CDR2 FQGTGA.

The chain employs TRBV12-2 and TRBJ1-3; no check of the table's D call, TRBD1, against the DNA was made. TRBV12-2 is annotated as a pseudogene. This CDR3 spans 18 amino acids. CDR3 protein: CASRLKAPGQDSGNTIYF. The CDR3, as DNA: TGTGCAAGTCGCCTAAAGGCACCGGGACAGGACTCTGGAAACACCATATATTTT.

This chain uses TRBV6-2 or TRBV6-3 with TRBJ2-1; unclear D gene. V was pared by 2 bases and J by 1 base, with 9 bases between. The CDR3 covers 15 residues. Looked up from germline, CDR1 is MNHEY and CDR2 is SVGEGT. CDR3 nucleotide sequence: TGTGCCAGCAGTTACGCCGCTTCTTCCTACAATGAGCAGTTCTTC. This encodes CASSYAASSYNEQFF.

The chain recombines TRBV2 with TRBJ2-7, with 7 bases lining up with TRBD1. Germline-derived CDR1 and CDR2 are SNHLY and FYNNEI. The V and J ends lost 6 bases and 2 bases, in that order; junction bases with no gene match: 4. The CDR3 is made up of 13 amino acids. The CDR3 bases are TGTGCCAGCAGGGACGACAGGGCCTACGAGCAGTACTTC. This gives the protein CASRDDRAYEQYF.

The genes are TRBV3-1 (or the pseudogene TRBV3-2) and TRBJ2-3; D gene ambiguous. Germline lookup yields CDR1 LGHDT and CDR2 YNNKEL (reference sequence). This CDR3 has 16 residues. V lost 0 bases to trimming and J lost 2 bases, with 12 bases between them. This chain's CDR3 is CASSQDLFGNTDTQYF. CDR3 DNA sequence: TGTGCCAGCAGCCAAGATCTTTTCGGTAACACAGATACGCAGTATTTT.

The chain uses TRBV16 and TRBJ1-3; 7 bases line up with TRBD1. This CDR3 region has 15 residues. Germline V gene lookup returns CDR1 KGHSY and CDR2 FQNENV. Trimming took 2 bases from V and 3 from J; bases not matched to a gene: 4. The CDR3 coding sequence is TGTGCCAGCAGCCAAGAGACAGGGAGTGGAAACACCATATATTTT. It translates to CASSQETGSGNTIYF.

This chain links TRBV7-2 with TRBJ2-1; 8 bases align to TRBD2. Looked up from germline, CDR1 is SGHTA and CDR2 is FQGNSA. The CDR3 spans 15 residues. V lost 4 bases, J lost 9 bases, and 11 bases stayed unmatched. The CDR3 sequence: CASSYQTGLVGEQFF. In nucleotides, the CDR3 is TGTGCCAGCAGCTACCAAACGGGACTAGTGGGTGAGCAGTTCTTC.

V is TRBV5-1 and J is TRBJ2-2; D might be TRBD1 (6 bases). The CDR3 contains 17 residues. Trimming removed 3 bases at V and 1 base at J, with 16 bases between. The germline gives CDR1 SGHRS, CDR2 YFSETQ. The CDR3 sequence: CASSSAQGDLNTGELFF. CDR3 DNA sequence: TGCGCCAGCAGCTCAGCACAGGGAGACTTGAACACCGGGGAGCTGTTTTTT.

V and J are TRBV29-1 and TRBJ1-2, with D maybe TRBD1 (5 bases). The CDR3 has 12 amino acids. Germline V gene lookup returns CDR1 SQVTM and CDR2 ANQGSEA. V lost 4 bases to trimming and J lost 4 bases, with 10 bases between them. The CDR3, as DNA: TGCAGCGTTGGGAGCGGGGGCTATGGCTACACCTTC. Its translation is CSVGSGGYGYTF.

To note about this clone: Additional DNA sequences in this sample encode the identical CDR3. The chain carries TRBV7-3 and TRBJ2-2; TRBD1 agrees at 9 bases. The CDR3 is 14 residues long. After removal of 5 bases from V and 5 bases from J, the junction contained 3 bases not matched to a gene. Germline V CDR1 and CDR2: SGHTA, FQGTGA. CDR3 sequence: CASSLDRGTGELFF. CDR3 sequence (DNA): TGTGCCAGCAGCCTCGACAGGGGGACCGGGGAGCTGTTTTTT. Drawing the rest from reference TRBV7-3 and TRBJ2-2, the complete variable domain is GAGVSQTPSNKVTEKGKYVELRCDPISGHTALYWYRQSLGQGPEFLIYFQGTGAADDSGLPNDRFFAVRPEGSVSTLKIQRTERGDSAVYLCASSLDRGTGELFFGEGSRLTVL.

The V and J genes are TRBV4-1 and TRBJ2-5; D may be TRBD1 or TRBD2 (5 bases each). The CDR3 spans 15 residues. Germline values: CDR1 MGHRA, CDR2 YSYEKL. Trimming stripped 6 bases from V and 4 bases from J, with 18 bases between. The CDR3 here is CASSRLGDPGETQYF. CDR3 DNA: TGCGCCAGCAGTCGCTTGGGGGACCCGGGAGAGACCCAGTACTTC.

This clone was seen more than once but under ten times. The CDR3 bases are TGTGCCAGCAGTCGATCCGCAACTAATGAAAAACTGTTTTTT. It translates to CASSRSATNEKLFF. V is TRBV6-6 and J is TRBJ1-4, with D uncertain. Trimming pared 5 bases from V and 0 bases from J, leaving 7 bases between. Per germline, CDR1 MNHNY and CDR2 SVGAGI (reference sequence). The CDR3 extends over 14 amino acids.

The CDR3 DNA reads as TGTGCCAGCAGCCCGTATCCCCCCTCCTACGAGCAGTACTTC. Translation: CASSPYPPSYEQYF. This chain links TRBV3-1 (or the pseudogene TRBV3-2) with TRBJ2-7, with no clear D. Germline values: CDR1 LGHDT, CDR2 YNNKEL (reference sequence). Trimming pared 4 bases from V and 0 bases from J, leaving 10 bases between. This CDR3 has 14 amino acids.

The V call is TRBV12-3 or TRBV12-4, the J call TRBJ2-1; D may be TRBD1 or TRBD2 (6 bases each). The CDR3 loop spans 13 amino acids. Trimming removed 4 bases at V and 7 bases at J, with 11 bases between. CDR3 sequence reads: CASSSGARNEQFF. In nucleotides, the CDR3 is TGTGCCAGCAGTTCGGGGGCTAGAAATGAGCAGTTCTTC.

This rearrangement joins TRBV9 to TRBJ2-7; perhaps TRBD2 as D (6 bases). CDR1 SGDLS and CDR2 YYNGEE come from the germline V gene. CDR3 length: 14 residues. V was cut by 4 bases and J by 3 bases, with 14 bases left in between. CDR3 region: CASSPLVGGYEQYF. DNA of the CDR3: TGTGCCAGCAGCCCACTAGTGGGGGGCTACGAGCAGTACTTC.

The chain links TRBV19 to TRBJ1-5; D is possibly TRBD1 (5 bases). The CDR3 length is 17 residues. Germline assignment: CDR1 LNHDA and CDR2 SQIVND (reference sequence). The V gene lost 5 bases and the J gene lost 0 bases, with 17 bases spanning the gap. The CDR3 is CASSPQKTDYSNQPQHF. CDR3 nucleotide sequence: TGTGCCAGTAGTCCCCAAAAGACAGATTATAGCAATCAGCCCCAGCATTTT.

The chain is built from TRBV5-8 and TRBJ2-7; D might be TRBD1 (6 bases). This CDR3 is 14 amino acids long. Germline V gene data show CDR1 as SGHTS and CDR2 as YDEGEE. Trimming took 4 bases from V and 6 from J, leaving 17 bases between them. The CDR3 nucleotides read TGTGCCAGCAGCCTACAGGGATGGGGAAGCGAGCAGTACTTC. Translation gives CASSLQGWGSEQYF.

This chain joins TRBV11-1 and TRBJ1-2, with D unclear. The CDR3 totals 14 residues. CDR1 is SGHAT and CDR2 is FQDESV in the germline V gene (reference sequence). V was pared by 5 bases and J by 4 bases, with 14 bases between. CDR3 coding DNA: TGTGCCAGCAGCCGGATCGGACGGACCTATGGCTACACCTTC. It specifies CASSRIGRTYGYTF.

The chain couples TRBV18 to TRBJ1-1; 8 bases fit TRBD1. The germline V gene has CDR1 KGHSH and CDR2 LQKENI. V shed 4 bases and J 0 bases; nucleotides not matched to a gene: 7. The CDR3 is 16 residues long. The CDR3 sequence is CASSLQGGIMNTEAFF. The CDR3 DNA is TGTGCCAGCTCACTACAGGGGGGCATCATGAACACTGAAGCTTTCTTT.

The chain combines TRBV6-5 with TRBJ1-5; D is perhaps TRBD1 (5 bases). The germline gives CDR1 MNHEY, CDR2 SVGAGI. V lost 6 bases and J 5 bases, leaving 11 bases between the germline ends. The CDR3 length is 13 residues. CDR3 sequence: CASSGTIDQPQHF. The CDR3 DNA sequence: TGTGCCAGCAGCGGGACTATCGATCAGCCCCAGCATTTT.

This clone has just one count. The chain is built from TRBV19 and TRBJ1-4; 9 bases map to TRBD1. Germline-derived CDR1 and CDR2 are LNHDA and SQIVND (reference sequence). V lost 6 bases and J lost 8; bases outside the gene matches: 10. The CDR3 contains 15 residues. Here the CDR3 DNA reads TGTGCCAGTAGGGCAATACAGGGGGCGCGAGAAAAACTGTTTTTT. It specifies CASRAIQGAREKLFF. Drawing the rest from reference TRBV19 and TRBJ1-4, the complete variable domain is DGGITQSPKYLFRKEGQNVTLSCEQNLNHDAMYWYRQDPGQGLRLIYYSQIVNDFQKGDIAEGYSVSREKKESFPLTVTSAQKNPTAFYLCASRAIQGAREKLFFGSGTQLSVL.

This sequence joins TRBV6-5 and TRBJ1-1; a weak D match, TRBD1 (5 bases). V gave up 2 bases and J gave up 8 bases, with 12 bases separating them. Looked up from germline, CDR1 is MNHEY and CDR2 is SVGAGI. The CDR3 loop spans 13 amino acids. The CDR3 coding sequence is TGTGCCAGCAGTTACAATTTGGAGGGGGAAGCTTTCTTT. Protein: CASSYNLEGEAFF.

The CDR3: CASSGTGGYQPQHF. CDR3 in DNA: TGTGCCAGCAGCGGGACAGGGGGTTATCAGCCCCAGCATTTT. The chain uses TRBV6-5 and TRBJ1-5, with 11 bases that match TRBD1. Trimming took 6 bases from V and 5 from J; bases not matched to a gene: 3. Germline V gene data show CDR1 as MNHEY and CDR2 as SVGAGI. The CDR3 loop spans 14 amino acids.

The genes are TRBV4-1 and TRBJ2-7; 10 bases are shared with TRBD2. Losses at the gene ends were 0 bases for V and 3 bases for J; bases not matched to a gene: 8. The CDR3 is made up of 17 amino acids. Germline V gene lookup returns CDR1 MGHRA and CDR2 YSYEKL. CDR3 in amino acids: CASSQEVQRGGLYEQYF. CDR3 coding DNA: TGCGCCAGCAGCCAAGAAGTTCAGCGGGGGGGCCTCTACGAGCAGTACTTC.

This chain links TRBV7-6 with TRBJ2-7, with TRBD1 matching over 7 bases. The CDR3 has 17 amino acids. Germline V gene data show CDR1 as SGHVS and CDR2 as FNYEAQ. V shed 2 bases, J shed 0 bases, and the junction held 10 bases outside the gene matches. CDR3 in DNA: TGTGCCAGCAGCTTAAGGGGAGCCGGGACAGTCTCCTACGAGCAGTACTTC. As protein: CASSLRGAGTVSYEQYF.

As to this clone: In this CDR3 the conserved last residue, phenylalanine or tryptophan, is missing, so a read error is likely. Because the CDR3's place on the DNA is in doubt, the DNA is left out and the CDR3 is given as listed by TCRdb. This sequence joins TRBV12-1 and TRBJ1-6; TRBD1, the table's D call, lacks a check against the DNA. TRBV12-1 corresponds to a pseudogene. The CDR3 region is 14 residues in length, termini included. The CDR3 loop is CASSPQDSNSPLHL.